These 14 T cell receptor beta chains came from one sample sequenced in a study of cytomegalovirus exposure and HLA in healthy donors. 13 Jbeta primers and 60 Vbeta primers were used for the PCR. Clones were read by immunoSEQ multiplex PCR, and TCRdb kept only the in-frame ones, dropping some. The table lists about 210,000 clones, with roughly 0.89% in the top ten. Material for sequencing was PBMCs. The origin of the receptors is a woman aged 25 to 45 in good health and CMV-seropositive.

The V and J genes are TRBV29-1 and TRBJ2-3; maybe TRBD2 (6 bases). Germline CDR1 SQVTM, CDR2 ANQGSEA. CDR3 size: 14 residues. V was shortened by 3 bases and J by 3 bases, with 13 bases between the two germline ends. CDR3 residues: CSVDRLVRTDTQYF. The DNA of the CDR3 is TGCAGCGTTGATCGACTAGTTAGAACAGATACGCAGTATTTT.

The gene calls are TRBV28 and TRBJ2-7; a possible D gene is TRBD1 (7 bases). The V gene lost 8 bases and the J gene lost 6 bases, with 14 bases spanning the gap. The germline V gene encodes CDR1 MDHEN and CDR2 SYDVKM. The CDR3 totals 12 residues. The CDR3 sequence is CASSGQGGEQYF. The CDR3 bases are TGTGCCAGCTCGGGCCAGGGGGGCGAGCAGTACTTC.

The V gene is TRBV28, the J gene TRBJ1-3; 8 bases are shared with TRBD1. This CDR3 has 13 amino acids. Germline V gene lookup returns CDR1 MDHEN and CDR2 SYDVKM. V shed 9 bases and J 6 bases; nucleotides not matched to a gene: 7. The CDR3 bases are TGTGCCAGTTCTCAGGGGGCCGAAAACACCATATATTTT. It yields the protein CASSQGAENTIYF. The variable domain in full, with the rest retrieved from reference TRBV28 and TRBJ1-3, is DVKVTQSSRYLVKRTGEKVFLECVQDMDHENMFWYRQDPGLGLRLIYFSYDVKMKEKGDIPEGYSVSREKKERFSLILESASTNQTSMYLCASSQGAENTIYFGEGSWLTVV.

The V and J genes are TRBV29-1 and TRBJ2-5; 12 bases map to TRBD1. The V gene's germline CDR1 is SQVTM and CDR2 ANQGSEA. V gave up 6 bases and J gave up 5 bases; unmatched junction bases: 4. This CDR3 spans 13 amino acids. The CDR3 loop is CSVPGTGGETQYF. In DNA form, the CDR3 reads TGCAGCGTACCCGGGACAGGGGGCGAGACCCAGTACTTC.

The chain recombines TRBV6-4 with TRBJ2-3; 11 bases line up with TRBD2. The CDR3 contains 15 residues. The germline gives CDR1 MRHNA, CDR2 SNTAGT. The J segment lost 3 bases and the V segment lost 5 bases, leaving 4 bases of the junction unmatched. CDR3 coding DNA: TGTGCCAGCAGTACCATAGCGGGAGGGACAGATACGCAGTATTTT. This sequence encodes CASSTIAGGTDTQYF.

The chain uses TRBV18 and TRBJ1-2; the match to TRBD1 covers 9 bases. Trimming cost V 8 bases and J 5 bases; bases outside gene matches: 6. The CDR3 spans 13 residues. Germline V lookup: CDR1 KGHSH, CDR2 LQKENI. The CDR3 bases are TGTGCCAGCGCTCGGACAGGGGAATATGGCTACACCTTC. The encoded protein is CASARTGEYGYTF. Looking up the rest from reference TRBV18 and TRBJ1-2 gives the full variable domain: NAGVMQNPRHLVRRRGQEARLRCSPMKGHSHVYWYRQLPEEGLKFMVYLQKENIIDESGMPKERFSAEFPKEGPSILRIQQVVRGDSAAYFCASARTGEYGYTFGSGTRLTVV.

The chain combines TRBV5-1 with TRBJ1-4; D unclear. Germline lookup yields CDR1 SGHRS and CDR2 YFSETQ. The V gene lost 2 bases and the J gene lost 0 bases, with 14 bases spanning the gap. The CDR3 is 17 residues long. As DNA, the CDR3 is TGCGCCAGCAGCTTCGGGGAGTTCGGGGCAACTAATGAAAAACTGTTTTTT. Its translation is CASSFGEFGATNEKLFF. Supplemented by reference TRBV5-1 and TRBJ1-4, the full variable domain reads KAGVTQTPRYLIKTRGQQVTLSCSPISGHRSVSWYQQTPGQGLQFLFEYFSETQRNKGNFPGRFSGRQFSNSRSEMNVSTLELGDSALYLCASSFGEFGATNEKLFFGSGTQLSVL.

The chain links TRBV4-2 to TRBJ1-1; 7 positions match TRBD1. V shed 1 base and J 5 bases; nucleotides not matched to a gene: 13. The germline V gene has CDR1 LGHNA and CDR2 YNFKEQ. The CDR3 has 17 amino acids. The CDR3 sequence is CASSQGPSQGWITEAFF. The CDR3 coding sequence is TGTGCCAGCAGCCAAGGGCCTTCACAGGGGTGGATAACTGAAGCTTTCTTT.

The chain links TRBV6-5 to TRBJ1-1; D is possibly TRBD1 (6 bases). Trimming pared 4 bases from V and 0 bases from J, leaving 12 bases between. Germline CDR1 reads MNHEY; CDR2 reads SVGAGI. CDR3 size: 15 residues. The CDR3 here is CASSSPGELNTEAFF. The CDR3 DNA is TGTGCCAGCAGTTCACCAGGGGAGTTGAACACTGAAGCTTTCTTT.

The chain is built from TRBV4-1 and TRBJ1-2; D possibly corresponds to TRBD1 (6 bases). Germline CDR1 is MGHRA and CDR2 is YSYEKL. Between the trimmed V and J ends, which lost 0 bases and 7 bases, there was a span of 15 bases. This CDR3 has 15 residues. The DNA for the CDR3 is TGCGCCAGCAGCCAAGATCAACCCCGACAGGCTGGCTACACCTTC. It specifies CASSQDQPRQAGYTF.

The chain employs TRBV27 and TRBJ1-1, with D tentatively TRBD1 (5 bases). Between the trimmed V and J ends, which lost 8 bases and 2 bases, there was a span of 21 bases. CDR1 is MNHEY, CDR2 SMNVEV, per germline (reference sequence). The CDR3 length is 16 residues. Written as DNA, the CDR3 is TGTGCCAGCCGAATGGGGAGGGGCGGGGGTAACACTGAAGCTTTCTTT. It is translated as CASRMGRGGGNTEAFF.

This chain connects TRBV5-1 to TRBJ1-1, with 9 bases aligning to TRBD1. V gave up 0 bases and J gave up 0 bases; unmatched junction bases: 9. CDR3 length equals 18 residues. Germline V lookup: CDR1 SGHRS, CDR2 YFSETQ. This CDR3 reads CASSLEPGQGILNTEAFF. CDR3 DNA sequence: TGCGCCAGCAGCTTGGAACCGGGACAGGGTATACTGAACACTGAAGCTTTCTTT.

This rearrangement joins TRBV5-1 to TRBJ1-2, with D perhaps TRBD1 (5 bases). The germline V and J ends were trimmed by 2 bases and 6 bases, with 14 bases remaining between them. This CDR3 is 14 amino acids long. Looked up from germline, CDR1 is SGHRS and CDR2 is YFSETQ. The CDR3 loop reads CASSLQAVSNGYTF. CDR3 DNA sequence: TGCGCCAGCAGCTTACAGGCCGTGTCGAATGGCTACACCTTC. Together with reference TRBV5-1 and TRBJ1-2, the CDR3 gives the full variable domain: KAGVTQTPRYLIKTRGQQVTLSCSPISGHRSVSWYQQTPGQGLQFLFEYFSETQRNKGNFPGRFSGRQFSNSRSEMNVSTLELGDSALYLCASSLQAVSNGYTFGSGTRLTVV.

The V and J genes are TRBV6-7 and TRBJ2-7; 7 nucleotides align to TRBD1. TRBV6-7 has ORF status, its function being uncertain. V shed 7 bases and J 0 bases; nucleotides not matched to a gene: 6. The CDR3 has 14 amino acids. Here the CDR3 reads CASIIRDSSYEQYF. Written as DNA, the CDR3 is TGTGCCAGCATAATCCGGGACAGCTCCTACGAGCAGTACTTC.